Following are 27 T cell receptor delta chains from one sample sequenced in a study of gammadelta T cells in human blood. TCRdb re-called clones from the RT-PCR reads using CATT. This table has about 770 delta-chain clones, over 40% appearing once. The sample was Vgamma9Vdelta2 gamma-delta T cells from infant blood. The receptors stem from a human donor.

Concerning this clone itself: A far larger clone is off by one base, so a read error is likely. The chain has TRDV2 and TRDJ3; 8 positions match TRDD3. The CDR3 is made up of 20 amino acids. The germline gives CDR1 GEAIGNYY, CDR2 EKD. With 3 bases clipped from V and 0 bases from J, the junction kept 12 bases outside the gene matches. This CDR3 is CACDSVLGGLSSWDTRQMFF. DNA for the CDR3: TGTGCCTGTGACTCTGTACTGGGGGGATTAAGCTCCTGGGACACCCGACAGATGTTTTTC.

As for this clone: A single base is all that separates this from a far larger clone, so a read error is likely. Additional DNA sequences in this sample encode the identical CDR3. V and J are TRDV2 and TRDJ2; D unresolved. In germline, CDR1 is GEAIGNYY, CDR2 EKD. This CDR3 spans 15 amino acids. The V and J ends lost 4 bases and 0 bases respectively, with 11 bases between them. The CDR3 nucleotides read TGTGCCTGTGATACGGTAGGAGCTTTGACAGCACAACTCTTCTTT. This encodes CACDTVGALTAQLFF.

This clone was observed a few times. It is likely a read error: a sequence one base away is far more abundant. The V gene is TRDV2, the J gene TRDJ1, with 8 bases identical to TRDD3. The germline gives CDR1 GEAIGNYY, CDR2 EKD. The CDR3 extends over 14 amino acids. CDR3 DNA sequence: TGTGCCTGTGACACCTGGGGATACACCAATAAACTCATCTTT. Protein: CACDTWGYTNKLIF.

The V and J genes are TRDV2 and TRDJ3; 10 nucleotides line up with TRDD3. Germline V gene sequence: CDR1 GEAIGNYY, CDR2 EKD. Unmatched junction bases numbered 5, after V lost 1 base and J lost 0 bases. The CDR3 is 19 residues long. CDR3 sequence (DNA): TGTGCCTGTGACACGATTCTGGGGGATAGCTCCTGGGACACCCGACAGATGTTTTTC. It yields the protein CACDTILGDSSWDTRQMFF.

About this clone itself: A read error is likely here: a far larger clone is one base away. Other DNA sequences in the same sample also yield this CDR3. The V and J genes are TRDV2 and TRDJ2, with a possible D match to TRDD3 (6 bases). Germline V gene sequence: CDR1 GEAIGNYY, CDR2 EKD. Trimming took off 3 bases at V and 0 bases at J, with 16 bases between the two ends. This CDR3 region has 17 residues. Here the CDR3 reads CACDFLLGDTLTAQLFF. CDR3 in DNA: TGTGCCTGTGACTTCTTACTGGGTGATACTTTGACAGCACAACTCTTCTTT.

In regard to this clone: This likely traces to a read error, being one base from a far larger clone. Other DNA sequences of this sample code for an identical CDR3. The chain uses TRDV2 and TRDJ3, with 9 bases aligning to TRDD3. J lost 2 bases, V lost 0 bases, and 4 bases had no gene match. Germline lookup yields CDR1 GEAIGNYY and CDR2 EKD. The CDR3 runs to 18 residues. CDR3 amino acids: CACDTVLGDTWDTRQMFF. DNA of the CDR3: TGTGCCTGTGACACCGTACTGGGGGACACCTGGGACACCCGACAGATGTTTTTC.

In the case of this clone: Given a far larger clone just one base away, this is likely a sequencing read error. Other DNA variants within this sample encode the same CDR3. This chain joins TRDV2 and TRDJ3, with D possibly matching TRDD3 (5 bases). The CDR3 loop spans 19 amino acids. Trimming took off 0 bases at V and 0 bases at J, with 14 bases between the two ends. Germline loops: CDR1 GEAIGNYY, CDR2 EKD. CDR3 DNA: TGTGCCTGTGACACCGTACTTGGGGCCCTCTCCTGGGACACCCGACAGATGTTTTTC. This sequence encodes CACDTVLGALSWDTRQMFF.

In its sample, this clone was seen a few times. It is likely a read error: a sequence one base away is far more abundant. The chain combines TRDV2 with TRDJ2; D gene unclear. Looked up from germline, CDR1 is GEAIGNYY and CDR2 is EKD. The germline V and J ends were trimmed by 1 base and 4 bases, with 9 bases remaining between them. The CDR3 consists of 14 residues. The CDR3: CACDTMVSTAQLFF. The CDR3 bases are TGTGCCTGTGACACGATGGTTTCGACAGCACAACTCTTCTTT.

Concerning this clone: Other nucleotide sequences from this sample produce the same CDR3. This sequence joins TRDV2 and TRDJ1, with 13 bases lining up with TRDD3. The V gene's germline CDR1 is GEAIGNYY and CDR2 EKD. V shed 1 base, J shed 4 bases, and the junction held 5 bases outside the gene matches. The CDR3 consists of 16 residues. CDR3 protein: CACDTVLGDTDDKLIF. The CDR3 DNA reads TGTGCCTGTGACACTGTACTGGGGGATACGGACGATAAACTCATCTTT.

Turning to this clone: This DNA's translation and the protein TCRdb lists, from a much larger clone, do not match at residue 4, likely due to a read error; the protein shown is translated from the DNA. This chain uses TRDV2 with TRDJ3; D possibly uses TRDD2 or TRDD3 (5 bases each). The germline V gene encodes CDR1 GEAIGNYY and CDR2 EKD. This CDR3 comprises 21 residues. CDR3 protein: CACNTLGPGASSSWDTRQMFF. The CDR3 DNA is TGTGCCTGTAACACCCTCGGCCCGGGGGCTTCCAGCTCCTGGGACACCCGACAGATGTTTTTC.

Comments on this clone: With a far larger clone one base away, a read error is the likely cause. Other nucleotide sequences from this sample produce the same CDR3. The V gene is TRDV2, the J gene TRDJ1; TRDD3 matches at 8 bases. Germline values: CDR1 GEAIGNYY, CDR2 EKD. The CDR3 covers 14 residues. The DNA of the CDR3 is TGTGCTTGTGATCTACTGGGGGACACCGATAAACTCATCTTT. Translation gives CACDLLGDTDKLIF.

Comments on this clone: A far more abundant clone sits one base away, making this likely a read error. Other DNA sequences in the same sample also yield this CDR3. The chain couples TRDV2 to TRDJ3; TRDD3 agrees at 10 bases. The CDR3 totals 17 residues. The V gene's germline CDR1 is GEAIGNYY and CDR2 EKD. CDR3 region: CACDNTGGSWDTRQMFF. DNA of the CDR3: TGTGCCTGTGACAATACTGGGGGATCCTGGGATACCCGACAGATGTTTTTC.

Note on this clone: The amino acid sequence in TCRdb belongs to a much larger clone and departs from this DNA's translation at residue 11, likely a sequencing read error; the sequence shown is translated from the DNA. This chain links TRDV2 with TRDJ3; 8 bases map to TRDD3. Trimming took 0 bases from V and 2 from J; bases not matched to a gene: 8. Germline V lookup: CDR1 GEAIGNYY, CDR2 EKD. The CDR3 has 19 amino acids. Here the CDR3 reads CACDTVLGALPWDTRQMFF. In DNA, the CDR3 is TGTGCCTGTGACACCGTACTGGGGGCCCTCCCCTGGGACACCCGACAGATGTTTTTC.

Worth noting for this clone: It is likely a read error: a sequence one base away is far more abundant. The same CDR3 can be traced to other DNA sequences in this sample. This rearrangement joins TRDV2 to TRDJ3; 11 nucleotides match TRDD3. CDR1 and CDR2 from the germline V gene are GEAIGNYY and EKD. The length of the CDR3 is 20 residues. V dropped 0 bases and J dropped 0; count of bases not matched to a gene: 6. As DNA, the CDR3 is TGTGCCTGTGACACCGTGGGACTGGGGGATAGCTCCTGGGACACCCGACAGATGTTTTTC. As protein: CACDTVGLGDSSWDTRQMFF.

About this clone itself: Since a far larger clone is one base different, this is likely a read error. Other DNA variants within this sample encode the same CDR3. The chain carries TRDV2 and TRDJ3; D unresolved. Germline values: CDR1 GEAIGNYY, CDR2 EKD. Deletions cut 2 bases from V and 1 base from J, with 11 bases between. CDR3 length equals 17 residues. The CDR3: CACDKWEVSWDTRQMFF. The CDR3 DNA sequence: TGTGCCTGTGACAAATGGGAGGTTTCCTGGGACACCCGACAGATGTTTTTC.

This clone rates as large. The chain links TRDV2 to TRDJ3, with 11 bases lining up with TRDD3. Germline CDR1 reads GEAIGNYY; CDR2 reads EKD. The CDR3 runs 19 residues. The trim removed 0 bases at V and 0 bases at J, leaving 3 bases unmatched. In DNA form, the CDR3 reads TGTGCCTGTGACACCGTACTGGGGGATAGCTCCTGGGACACCCGACAGATGTTTTTC. This codes for CACDTVLGDSSWDTRQMFF.

Concerning this clone: TCRdb lists the protein of a much larger clone for this DNA, which differs at residue 11, so this is likely a read error; the protein given here is translated from the DNA itself. The V and J genes are TRDV2 and TRDJ3; 12 bases match TRDD3. The CDR3 sequence is 19 residues long. CDR1 is GEAIGNYY and CDR2 is EKD in the germline V gene. Unmatched junction bases numbered 7, after V lost 3 bases and J lost 2 bases. DNA of the CDR3: TGTGCCTGTGACTTTACTGGGGGATACTGGCCCTGGGACACCCGACAGATGTTTTTC. Its protein is CACDFTGGYWPWDTRQMFF.

Remarks on this clone: The amino acid sequence in TCRdb belongs to a much larger clone and departs from this DNA's translation at residue 6, likely a sequencing read error; the sequence shown is translated from the DNA. This chain uses TRDV2 with TRDJ2; the D gene is possibly TRDD3 (6 bases). V was cut by 0 bases and J by 0 bases, with 13 bases left in between. Germline V gene lookup returns CDR1 GEAIGNYY and CDR2 EKD. The CDR3 has 17 amino acids. DNA for the CDR3: TGTGCCTGTGACACCGCCGGGGATGCTGCTTTGACAGCACAACTCTTCTTT. It encodes CACDTAGDAALTAQLFF.

The J gene was reported as TRDJ3; the V gene went uncalled. This CDR3 has 10 amino acids. The CDR3 DNA is TGCTCCGGGGACACCCGACAGATGTTTTTC. Translation gives CSGDTRQMFF.

Comment on this clone: One base separates it from a far larger clone, so it is likely a read error. This chain joins TRDV2 and TRDJ3; D remains unclear. CDR1 and CDR2 (germline): GEAIGNYY, EKD. Trimming pared 1 base from V and 0 bases from J, leaving 18 bases between. The CDR3 spans 20 residues. DNA for the CDR3: TGTGCCTGTGACACAGGGAGGGCCATCCCTAGCTCCTGGGACACCCGACAGATGTTTTTC. Protein sequence: CACDTGRAIPSSWDTRQMFF.

Concerning this clone: The TCRdb record carries a much larger clone's protein, which differs from this DNA's translation at residue 10; a read error is the likely cause, and the protein listed here is the DNA translation. The rearrangement uses TRDV2 and TRDJ3, with 8 bases aligning to TRDD3. The junction had 7 bases not matched to a gene; V was cut back by 0 bases and J by 4 bases. The germline gives CDR1 GEAIGNYY, CDR2 EKD. This CDR3 spans 18 amino acids. The CDR3 DNA is TGTGCCTGTGACACCGTTACTGGGGGGAGGTGGGACACCCGACAGATGTTTTTC. This sequence encodes CACDTVTGGRWDTRQMFF.

On this clone itself: The amino acid sequence in TCRdb belongs to a much larger clone and departs from this DNA's translation at residue 16, likely a sequencing read error; the sequence shown is translated from the DNA. This chain uses TRDV2 with TRDJ3, with 13 bases identical to TRDD3. This CDR3 spans 19 amino acids. Germline V gives CDR1 GEAIGNYY, CDR2 EKD. The CDR3: CACDTVLGDTSWDTRLMFF. In nucleotides, the CDR3 is TGTGCCTGTGACACCGTACTGGGGGATACGAGCTGGGACACCCGACTGATGTTTTTC.

Points on this clone: A read error is the likely source, as a far larger clone sits one nucleotide away. The sample contains more than one DNA sequence encoding this CDR3. The chain carries TRDV2 and TRDJ2, with D perhaps matching TRDD3 (6 bases). V lost 2 bases and J lost 5, with 11 bases in between. The germline V gene has CDR1 GEAIGNYY and CDR2 EKD. This CDR3 spans 14 amino acids. CDR3: CACDILGDTAQLFF. The CDR3 DNA sequence: TGTGCCTGTGACATACTGGGTGATACAGCACAACTCTTCTTT.

This clone is classed as large. Other DNA variants within this sample encode the same CDR3. The chain is built from TRDV2 and TRDJ3; 13 bases are a match to TRDD3. V shed 0 bases, J shed 3 bases, and the junction held 4 bases outside the gene matches. This CDR3 region has 19 residues. Germline V lookup: CDR1 GEAIGNYY, CDR2 EKD. Here the CDR3 reads CACDTVLGDTSWDTRQMFF. DNA for the CDR3: TGTGCCTGTGACACCGTACTGGGGGATACGAGCTGGGACACCCGACAGATGTTTTTC.

In regard to this clone: The protein held in TCRdb is that of a much larger clone and does not match this DNA's translation at residue 4, likely because of a read error; the protein shown is translated from the DNA. The chain employs TRDV2 and TRDJ1; the match to TRDD3 covers 13 bases. CDR1 and CDR2 from the germline V gene are GEAIGNYY and EKD. The CDR3 has 16 residues. The ends lost 6 bases at V and 2 bases at J; junction bases unmatched: 8. This chain's CDR3 is CACYILGDTGTDKLIF. CDR3 coding DNA: TGTGCCTGTTACATACTGGGGGATACGGGGACCGATAAACTCATCTTT.

Notes on this clone: It is likely a read error: a sequence one base away is far more abundant. V and J are TRDV2 and TRDJ3, with a weak D call TRDD3 (5 bases). The CDR3 loop spans 18 amino acids. Trimming took 0 bases from V and 0 from J, leaving 11 bases between them. The germline V gene has CDR1 GEAIGNYY and CDR2 EKD. The CDR3 nucleotides read TGTGCCTGTGACACCGCTGGGCCGCGCTCCTGGGACACCCGACAGATGTTTTTC. Amino acid sequence: CACDTAGPRSWDTRQMFF.

Details on this clone: TCRdb has a much larger clone's protein, which differs at residue 5 from the translation of this DNA, likely because of a read error; what is shown is the protein translated from the DNA. This chain links TRDV2 with TRDJ3; D is tentatively TRDD2 or TRDD3 (5 bases each). The CDR3 consists of 21 residues. CDR1 is GEAIGNYY, CDR2 EKD, per germline. V lost 3 bases, J lost 0 bases, and 23 bases lay in between. CDR3 residues: CACDSLGPGASSSWDTRQMFF. In DNA, the CDR3 is TGTGCCTGTGACTCCCTCGGCCCGGGGGCTTCCAGCTCCTGGGACACCCGACAGATGTTTTTC.